This T cell receptor beta chain was recovered during a study of human T cells and chemical hapten exposure. Unseparated into fractions, whole blood served as the source from which total RNA was extracted. Unique molecular identifiers were attached to individual cDNA molecules within the library. TCRdb itself ran the 5' RACE reads through MiXCR, one entry per CDR3 protein. The data hold about 81,000 distinct CDR3 sequences, with 6% to 8.5% observed a single time. The CDR3 is made up of 16 amino acids. V was pared by 4 bases and J by 8 bases, with 18 bases between. CDR1 is SGHAT, CDR2 FQNNGV, per germline. This clonotype was recorded at least ten times.

This receptor was obtained from a male donor in good health. The chain carries TRBV11-2 and TRBJ1-6; weak D call: TRBD1 (6 bases). DNA for the CDR3: TGTGCCAGCAGCTCGCCTAAGGGGGTGCTGGATTCACCCCTCCACTTT. The encoded protein is CASSSPKGVLDSPLHF.